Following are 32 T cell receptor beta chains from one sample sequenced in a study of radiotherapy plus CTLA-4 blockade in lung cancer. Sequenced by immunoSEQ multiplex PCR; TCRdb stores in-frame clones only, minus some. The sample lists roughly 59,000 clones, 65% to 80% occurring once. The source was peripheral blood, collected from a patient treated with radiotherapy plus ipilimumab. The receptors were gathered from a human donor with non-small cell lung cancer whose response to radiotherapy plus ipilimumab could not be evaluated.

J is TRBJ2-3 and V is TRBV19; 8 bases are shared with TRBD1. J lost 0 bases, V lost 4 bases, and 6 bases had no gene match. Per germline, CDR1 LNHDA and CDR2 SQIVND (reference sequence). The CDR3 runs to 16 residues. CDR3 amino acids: CASSTDRASSTDTQYF. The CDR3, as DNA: TGTGCCAGTAGTACGGACAGGGCATCTAGCACAGATACGCAGTATTTT.

CDR3 nucleotide sequence: TGTGCCAGCAGCGTGGAGACAGGTCTAGGCACTGAAGCTTTCTTT. It specifies CASSVETGLGTEAFF. The chain couples TRBV9 to TRBJ1-1, with a possible D match to TRBD1 (6 bases). The V end was cut by 2 bases, the J end by 4 bases, with 15 bases between. CDR3 length equals 15 residues. Germline V CDR1 and CDR2: SGDLS, YYNGEE.

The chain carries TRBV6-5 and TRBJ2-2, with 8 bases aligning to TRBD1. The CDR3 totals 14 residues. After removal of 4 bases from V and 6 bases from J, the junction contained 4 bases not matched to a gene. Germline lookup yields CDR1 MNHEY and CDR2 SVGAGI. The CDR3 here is CASSSGGAAGELFF. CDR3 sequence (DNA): TGTGCCAGCAGTTCAGGGGGCGCGGCCGGGGAGCTGTTTTTT.

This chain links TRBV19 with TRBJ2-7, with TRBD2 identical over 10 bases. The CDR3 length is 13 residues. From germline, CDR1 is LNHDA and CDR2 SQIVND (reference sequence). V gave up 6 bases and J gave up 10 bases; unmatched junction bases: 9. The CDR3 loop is CASSGSSGGTQYF. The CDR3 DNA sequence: TGTGCCAGTAGCGGATCTAGCGGGGGAACTCAGTACTTC.

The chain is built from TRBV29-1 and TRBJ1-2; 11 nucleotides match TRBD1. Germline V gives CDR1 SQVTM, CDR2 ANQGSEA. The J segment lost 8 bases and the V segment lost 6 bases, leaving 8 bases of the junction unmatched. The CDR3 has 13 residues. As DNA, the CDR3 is TGCAGCGTACCCGGACAGGGGGCTGGGGGCTACACCTTC. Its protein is CSVPGQGAGGYTF. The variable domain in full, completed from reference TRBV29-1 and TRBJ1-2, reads SAVISQKPSRDICQRGTSLTIQCQVDSQVTMMFWYRQQPGQSLTLIATANQGSEATYESGFVIDKFPISRPNLTFSTLTVSNMSPEDSSIYLCSVPGQGAGGYTFGSGTRLTVV.

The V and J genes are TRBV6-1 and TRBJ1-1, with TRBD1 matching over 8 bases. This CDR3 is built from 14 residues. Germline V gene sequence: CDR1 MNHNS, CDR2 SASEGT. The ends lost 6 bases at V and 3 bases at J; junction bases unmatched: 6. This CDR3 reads CASRYTDRDTEAFF. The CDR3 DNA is TGTGCCAGCAGATATACGGACAGGGACACTGAAGCTTTCTTT.

CDR3 bases: TGCGCCAGCAGCTTGGTTGCAGGGAACACTGAAGCTTTCTTT. As protein: CASSLVAGNTEAFF. V gene TRBV5-1 combines with J gene TRBJ1-1; D is unresolved. Trimming removed 0 bases at V and 1 base at J, with 7 bases between. Germline CDR1 is SGHRS and CDR2 is YFSETQ. This CDR3 spans 14 amino acids. The full variable domain, its missing parts supplied by reference TRBV5-1 and TRBJ1-1, is KAGVTQTPRYLIKTRGQQVTLSCSPISGHRSVSWYQQTPGQGLQFLFEYFSETQRNKGNFPGRFSGRQFSNSRSEMNVSTLELGDSALYLCASSLVAGNTEAFFGQGTRLTVV.

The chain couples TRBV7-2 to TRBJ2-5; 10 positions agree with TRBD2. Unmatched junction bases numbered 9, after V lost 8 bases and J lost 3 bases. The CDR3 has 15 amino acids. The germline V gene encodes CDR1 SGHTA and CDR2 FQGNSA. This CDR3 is CASSFGGLAEETQYF. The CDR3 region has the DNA TGTGCCAGCTCTTTTGGCGGACTAGCGGAAGAGACCCAGTACTTC.

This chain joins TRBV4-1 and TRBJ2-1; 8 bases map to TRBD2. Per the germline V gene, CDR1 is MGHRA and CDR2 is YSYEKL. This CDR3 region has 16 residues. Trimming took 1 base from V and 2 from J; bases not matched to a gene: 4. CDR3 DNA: TGCGCCAGCAGCCAAGGGAGCGGGAGCACCTACAATGAGCAGTTCTTC. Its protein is CASSQGSGSTYNEQFF.

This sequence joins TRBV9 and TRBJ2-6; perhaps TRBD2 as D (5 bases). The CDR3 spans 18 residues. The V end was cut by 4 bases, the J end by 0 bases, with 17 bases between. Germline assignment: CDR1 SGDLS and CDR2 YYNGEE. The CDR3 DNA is TGTGCCAGCAGCCCTATAGCGCATTTAAACTCTGGGGCCAACGTCCTGACTTTC. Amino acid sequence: CASSPIAHLNSGANVLTF.

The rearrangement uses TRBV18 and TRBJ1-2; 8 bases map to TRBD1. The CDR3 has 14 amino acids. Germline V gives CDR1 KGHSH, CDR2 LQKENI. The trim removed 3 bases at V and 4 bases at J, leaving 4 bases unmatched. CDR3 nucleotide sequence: TGTGCCAGCTCACCGGGACAGGATTTCTATGGCTACACCTTC. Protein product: CASSPGQDFYGYTF. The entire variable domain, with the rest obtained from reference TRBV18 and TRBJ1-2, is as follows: NAGVMQNPRHLVRRRGQEARLRCSPMKGHSHVYWYRQLPEEGLKFMVYLQKENIIDESGMPKERFSAEFPKEGPSILRIQQVVRGDSAAYFCASSPGQDFYGYTFGSGTRLTVV.

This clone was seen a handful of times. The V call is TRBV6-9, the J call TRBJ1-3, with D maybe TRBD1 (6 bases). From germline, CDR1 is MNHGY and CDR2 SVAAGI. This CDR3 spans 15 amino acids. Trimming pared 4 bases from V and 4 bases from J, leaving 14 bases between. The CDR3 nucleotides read TGTGCCAGCAGTTCCTGTGGGGGCTGGGGAAACACCATATATTTT. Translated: CASSSCGGWGNTIYF.

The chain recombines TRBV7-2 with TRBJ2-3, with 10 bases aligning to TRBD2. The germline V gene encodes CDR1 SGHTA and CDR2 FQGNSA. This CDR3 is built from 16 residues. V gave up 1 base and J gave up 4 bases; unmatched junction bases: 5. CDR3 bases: TGTGCCAGCAGCTTAGTAGGTAGCGGGGGGCCAGATACGCAGTATTTT. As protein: CASSLVGSGGPDTQYF.

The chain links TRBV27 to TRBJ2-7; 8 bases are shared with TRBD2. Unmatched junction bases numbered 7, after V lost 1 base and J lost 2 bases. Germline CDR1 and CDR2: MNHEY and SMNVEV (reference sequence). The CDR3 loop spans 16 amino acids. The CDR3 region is CASSLFGTSGPYEQYF. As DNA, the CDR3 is TGTGCCAGCAGTTTATTTGGTACTAGCGGACCCTACGAGCAGTACTTC.

The CDR3 sequence is CASSLDFTIYGYTF. The CDR3 nucleotides are TGCGCCAGCAGCTTGGACTTTACCATCTATGGCTACACCTTC. The genes are TRBV5-1 and TRBJ1-2; D is unclear. This CDR3 is built from 14 residues. Germline lookup yields CDR1 SGHRS and CDR2 YFSETQ. V gave up 0 bases and J gave up 4 bases, with 10 bases separating them.

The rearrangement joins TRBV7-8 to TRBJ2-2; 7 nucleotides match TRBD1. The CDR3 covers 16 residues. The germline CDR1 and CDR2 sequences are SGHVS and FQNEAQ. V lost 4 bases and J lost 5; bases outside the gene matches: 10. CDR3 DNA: TGTGCCAGCAGCTACGGGACAGCTACGGGAACCGGGGAGCTGTTTTTT. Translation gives CASSYGTATGTGELFF.

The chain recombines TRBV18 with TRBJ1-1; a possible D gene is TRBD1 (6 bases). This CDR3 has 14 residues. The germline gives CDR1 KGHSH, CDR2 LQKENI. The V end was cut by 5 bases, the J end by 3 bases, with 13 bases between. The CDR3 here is CASSERQAYTEAFF. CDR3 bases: TGTGCCAGCTCAGAACGACAGGCGTACACTGAAGCTTTCTTT.

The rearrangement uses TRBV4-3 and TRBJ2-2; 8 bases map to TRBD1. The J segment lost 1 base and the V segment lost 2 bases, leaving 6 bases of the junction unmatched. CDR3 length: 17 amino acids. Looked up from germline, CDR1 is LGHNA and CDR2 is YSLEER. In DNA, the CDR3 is TGCGCCAGCAGCCAACCCACCGGGACAGGGAACACCGGGGAGCTGTTTTTT. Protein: CASSQPTGTGNTGELFF.

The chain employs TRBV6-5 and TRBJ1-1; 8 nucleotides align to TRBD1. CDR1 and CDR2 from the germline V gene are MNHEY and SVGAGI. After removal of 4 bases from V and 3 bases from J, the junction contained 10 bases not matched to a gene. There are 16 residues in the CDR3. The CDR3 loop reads CASSSDREGAYTEAFF. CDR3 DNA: TGTGCCAGCAGTTCGGACAGGGAAGGTGCCTACACTGAAGCTTTCTTT.

CDR3 region: CASSLVTAGGETQYF. Written as DNA, the CDR3 is TGTGCCAGCAGCTTGGTTACGGCGGGGGGAGAGACCCAGTACTTC. V gene TRBV5-5 combines with J gene TRBJ2-5; 8 bases map to TRBD2. Trimming took 0 bases from V and 4 from J; bases not matched to a gene: 5. Germline CDR1 SGHKS, CDR2 YYEKEE (reference sequence). The CDR3 runs 15 residues.

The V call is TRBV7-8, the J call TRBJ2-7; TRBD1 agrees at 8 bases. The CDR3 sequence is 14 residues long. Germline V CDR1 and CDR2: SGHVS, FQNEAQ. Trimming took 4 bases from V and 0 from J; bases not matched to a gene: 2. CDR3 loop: CASSWGTGSYEQYF. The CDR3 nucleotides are TGTGCCAGCAGCTGGGGGACAGGCTCCTACGAGCAGTACTTC.

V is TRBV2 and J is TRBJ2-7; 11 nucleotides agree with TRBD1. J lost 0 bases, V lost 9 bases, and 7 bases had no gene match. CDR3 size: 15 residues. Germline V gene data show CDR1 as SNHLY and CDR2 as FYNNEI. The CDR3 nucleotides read TGTGCCAGTTATCCGGGACAGGGGGTCTCCTACGAGCAGTACTTC. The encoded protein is CASYPGQGVSYEQYF.

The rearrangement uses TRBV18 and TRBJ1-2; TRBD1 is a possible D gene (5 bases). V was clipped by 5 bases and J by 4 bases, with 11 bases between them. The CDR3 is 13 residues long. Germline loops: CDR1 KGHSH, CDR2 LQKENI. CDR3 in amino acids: CASSATVLYGYTF. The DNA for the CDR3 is TGTGCCAGCTCAGCGACAGTCCTCTATGGCTACACCTTC.

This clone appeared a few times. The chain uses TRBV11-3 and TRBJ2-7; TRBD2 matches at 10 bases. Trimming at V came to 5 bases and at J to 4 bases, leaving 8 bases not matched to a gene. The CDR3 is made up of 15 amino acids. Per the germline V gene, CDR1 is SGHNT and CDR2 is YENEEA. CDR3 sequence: CASSPSGLAIYEQYF. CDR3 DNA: TGTGCCAGCAGCCCCTCGGGACTAGCGATTTACGAGCAGTACTTC.

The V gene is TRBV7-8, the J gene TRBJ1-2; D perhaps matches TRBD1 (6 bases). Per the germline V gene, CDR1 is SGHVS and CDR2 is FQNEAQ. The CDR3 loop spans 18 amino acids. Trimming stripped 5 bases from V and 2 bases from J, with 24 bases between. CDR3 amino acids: CASSPHRVSPPQNYGYTF. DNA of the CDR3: TGTGCCAGCAGCCCCCACAGGGTTTCCCCACCCCAGAACTATGGCTACACCTTC.

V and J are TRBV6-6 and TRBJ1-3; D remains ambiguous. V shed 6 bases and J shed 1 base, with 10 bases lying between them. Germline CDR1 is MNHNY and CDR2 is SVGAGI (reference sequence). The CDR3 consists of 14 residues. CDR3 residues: CASSLGGSGNTIYF. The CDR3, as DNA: TGTGCCAGCAGCCTAGGAGGGTCTGGAAACACCATATATTTT.

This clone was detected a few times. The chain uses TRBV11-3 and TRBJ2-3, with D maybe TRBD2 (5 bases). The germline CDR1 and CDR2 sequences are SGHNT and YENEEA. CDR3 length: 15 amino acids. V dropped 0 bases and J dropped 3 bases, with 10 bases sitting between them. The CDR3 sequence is CASSLDRPGTDTQYF. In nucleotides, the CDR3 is TGTGCCAGCAGCTTAGATCGACCGGGGACAGATACGCAGTATTTT.

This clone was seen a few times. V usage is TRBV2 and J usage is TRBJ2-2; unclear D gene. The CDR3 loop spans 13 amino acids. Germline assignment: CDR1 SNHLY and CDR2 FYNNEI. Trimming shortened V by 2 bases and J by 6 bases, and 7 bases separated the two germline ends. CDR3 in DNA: TGTGCCAGCAGTGAAACTAACGCCGGGGAGCTGTTTTTT. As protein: CASSETNAGELFF.

The CDR3 here is CASSRGMSSGNTIYF. The CDR3 region has the DNA TGTGCCAGCAGCAGAGGGATGAGCTCTGGAAACACCATATATTTT. This chain links TRBV2 with TRBJ1-3; D ambiguous. Germline V gene lookup returns CDR1 SNHLY and CDR2 FYNNEI. V was trimmed by 6 bases and J by 0 bases, leaving 12 bases between them. This CDR3 has 15 amino acids.

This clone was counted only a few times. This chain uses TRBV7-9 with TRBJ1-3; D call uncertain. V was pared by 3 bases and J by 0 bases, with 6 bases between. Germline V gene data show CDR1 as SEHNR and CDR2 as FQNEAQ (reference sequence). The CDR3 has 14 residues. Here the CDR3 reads CASSFESSGNTIYF. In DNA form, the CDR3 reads TGTGCCAGCAGCTTTGAGAGCTCTGGAAACACCATATATTTT.

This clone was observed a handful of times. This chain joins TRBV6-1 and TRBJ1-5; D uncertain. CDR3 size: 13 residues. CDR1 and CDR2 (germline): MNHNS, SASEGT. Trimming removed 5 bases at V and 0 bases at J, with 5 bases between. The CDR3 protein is CASSLISNQPQHF. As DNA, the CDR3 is TGTGCCAGCAGTCTTATTAGCAATCAGCCCCAGCATTTT.

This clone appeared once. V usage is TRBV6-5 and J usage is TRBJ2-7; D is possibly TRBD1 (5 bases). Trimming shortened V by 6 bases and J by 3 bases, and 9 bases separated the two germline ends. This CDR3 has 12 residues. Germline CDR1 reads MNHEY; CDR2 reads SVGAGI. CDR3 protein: CASRTDIYEQYF. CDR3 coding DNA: TGTGCCAGCAGAACGGACATCTACGAGCAGTACTTC.